This TCR beta chain was recorded in a study of cytomegalovirus exposure and HLA in healthy donors. Note on this clone: What it binds is not known. In this CDR3 the conserved last residue, phenylalanine or tryptophan, is missing, so a read error is likely.

This PCR relied on a set of 60 Vbeta primers and 13 Jbeta primers. Profiling relied on immunoSEQ multiplex PCR, and the TCRdb table lists in-frame clones only, not all of them. The sample carries about 120,000 clones, over 60% recorded once. Study-level findings and limits: Researchers reported from a later analysis that most CMV-associated TCR beta chains appeared HLA-restricted.

Germline-derived CDR1 and CDR2 are LGHNA and YNFKEQ. J was trimmed by 7 bases and V by 6 bases; bases with no gene match: 11. CDR3 length: 14 amino acids. Donors had nominal health at sampling but likely had unrecorded immune exposures. The chain combines TRBV4-2 with TRBJ1-2, with 7 bases identical to TRBD1. The TCR originated in a man in his thirties or forties in good health and CMV-seronegative. The sequenced sample consisted of PBMCs. Here the CDR3 reads CASSKARGSGGYTL. The CDR3 nucleotides are TGTGCCAGCAGTAAAGCCAGGGGGAGTGGTGGCTACACCCTC.